These 20 T cell receptor beta chains share one sample of origin, sequenced in a study of Graves' ophthalmopathy and Graves' hyperthyroidism. For repertoire sequencing, the TCR beta CDR3 regions were amplified from RNA transcripts. Amplification began with first-round RT-PCR using HTBI primers, then second-round multiplex PCR was performed. In TCRdb, the multiplex PCR reads were re-called with MiXCR into one record per CDR3 protein. The sample shows about 500,000 distinct CDR3 sequences, approximately 15% of them seen only once. The sample taken for sequencing was blood. The receptors come from a woman in her 30s with Graves' ophthalmopathy.

This clonotype turned up a few times. The chain has TRBV20-1 and TRBJ2-5; 9 nucleotides line up with TRBD2. This CDR3 comprises 16 residues. The V and J ends lost 1 base and 0 bases, in that order; junction bases with no gene match: 6. CDR1 and CDR2 (germline): DFQATT, SNEGSKA (reference sequence). Here the CDR3 DNA reads TGCAGTGCTAGAGGCCGGACTAGCGTCAACCAAGAGACCCAGTACTTC. Encoded protein: CSARGRTSVNQETQYF.

This clonotype was seen ten or more times. J is TRBJ2-2 and V is TRBV20-1; 7 nucleotides match TRBD2. Per the germline V gene, CDR1 is DFQATT and CDR2 is SNEGSKA (reference sequence). This CDR3 contains 16 residues. The junction had 11 bases not matched to a gene; V was cut back by 1 base and J by 6 bases. CDR3 nucleotide sequence: TGCAGTGCTAGAGTCCCCGGAGGGAGGGTGGCCGGGGAGCTGTTTTTT. Encoded protein: CSARVPGGRVAGELFF.

This clonotype was counted at least ten times. This sequence joins TRBV11-2 and TRBJ2-6; TRBD1 might be the D (6 bases). The ends were cut back, 5 bases at V and 2 bases at J, with 16 bases in the middle. The CDR3 consists of 17 residues. From germline, CDR1 is SGHAT and CDR2 FQNNGV. CDR3 protein: CASSPTGRVAGANVLTF. DNA for the CDR3: TGTGCCAGCAGCCCCACAGGGCGGGTTGCTGGGGCCAACGTCCTGACTTTC.

Concerning this clonotype: This may come from a read error, since a much larger clone is one base off. Since no conserved phenylalanine or tryptophan closes the CDR3, a read error is the likely cause. J is TRBJ1-2 and V is TRBV5-1, with 9 bases aligning to TRBD1. Trimming at V came to 5 bases and at J to 5 bases, leaving 7 bases not matched to a gene. CDR3 length equals 14 residues. Germline assignment: CDR1 SGHRS and CDR2 YFSETQ. The CDR3 loop reads CASRSGTGLYGYTV. Here the CDR3 DNA reads TGCGCCAGCAGGTCGGGGACAGGGCTTTATGGCTACACCGTC.

This clonotype has just one count. This chain connects TRBV12-3 or TRBV12-4 to TRBJ1-1; D might be TRBD1 (5 bases). CDR3 length: 15 amino acids. V shed 4 bases and J shed 1 base, with 13 bases lying between them. Here the CDR3 DNA reads TGTGCCAGCAGTTCGGACACATGGAGGAACACTGAAGCTTTCTTT. Translated: CASSSDTWRNTEAFF.

This clonotype was recorded at least ten times. The V call is TRBV9, the J call TRBJ1-5; D is unresolved. Trimming took 4 bases from V and 5 from J, leaving 10 bases between them. This CDR3 contains 13 residues. Germline V gene lookup returns CDR1 SGDLS and CDR2 YYNGEE. The CDR3 is CASSPQGDQPQHF. CDR3 DNA sequence: TGTGCCAGCAGCCCCCAAGGTGATCAGCCCCAGCATTTT.

This clonotype was found a few times. The chain couples TRBV9 to TRBJ1-2, with D possibly matching TRBD1 (5 bases). The ends were cut back, 3 bases at V and 7 bases at J, with 16 bases in the middle. The CDR3 contains 14 residues. Germline V gives CDR1 SGDLS, CDR2 YYNGEE. CDR3 nucleotide sequence: TGTGCCAGCAGCGCAGGGAGAGGTATGAGTGGCTACACCTTC. Translating gives CASSAGRGMSGYTF.

This clonotype has ten or more counts. The germline gene is not matched at one end of the junction; a read error may be the cause. This chain connects TRBV12-3 or TRBV12-4 to TRBJ1-2; perhaps TRBD1 as D (5 bases). The CDR3 is 12 amino acids. Written as DNA, the CDR3 is TGTGCCAGCAGCGCTGACAGCTATGGCCACACCTTC. This sequence encodes CASSADSYGHTF.

This clonotype has only a few counts. The rearrangement links TRBV11-2 to TRBJ1-2, with D tentatively TRBD1 (5 bases). Germline values: CDR1 SGHAT, CDR2 FQNNGV. V lost 5 bases and J 6 bases, leaving 19 bases between the germline ends. This CDR3 region has 15 residues. The CDR3: CASSPIRREKDGYTF. DNA for the CDR3: TGTGCCAGCAGCCCCATCCGCAGGGAAAAGGATGGCTACACCTTC.

Remarks on this clonotype: The junction departs from germline at one end; a sequencing error may be responsible. The J gene is TRBJ1-1, the V gene TRBV7-6; TRBD1 might be the D (6 bases). The germline V gene encodes CDR1 SGHVS and CDR2 FNYEAQ. This CDR3 region has 13 residues. The CDR3: CASSNTGNTESFF. The CDR3 coding sequence is TGTGCCAGCAGCAATACAGGGAACACTGAATCTTTCTTT.

The sample holds many counts of this clonotype. This chain joins TRBV6-1 and TRBJ2-2, with 9 positions matching TRBD1. The V segment lost 1 base and the J segment 4 bases; nucleotides outside the gene matches: 7. Germline V CDR1 and CDR2: MNHNS, SASEGT. This CDR3 contains 17 residues. Written as DNA, the CDR3 is TGTGCCAGCAGTGAAGTTTTAGGACAGGGGAGCACCGGGGAGCTGTTTTTT. As protein: CASSEVLGQGSTGELFF.

The chain links TRBV20-1 to TRBJ2-2; unclear D gene. The CDR3 loop spans 13 amino acids. The germline V gene encodes CDR1 DFQATT and CDR2 SNEGSKA (reference sequence). V lost 5 bases and J lost 4, with 11 bases in between. The chain's CDR3 is CSARIRATGELFF. The DNA of the CDR3 is TGCAGTGCTCGCATTCGTGCCACCGGGGAGCTGTTTTTT.

This clonotype was detected ten times or more. V is TRBV12-3 or TRBV12-4 and J is TRBJ1-5, with a weak D call TRBD1 (6 bases). The CDR3 runs 15 residues. V lost 6 bases, J lost 5 bases, and 17 bases lay in between. CDR3 nucleotide sequence: TGTGCCAGCAGCTATGACGCGGGGGGCTATCAGCCCCAGCATTTT. Residues: CASSYDAGGYQPQHF.

This clonotype was recorded at least ten times. The V gene is TRBV6-5, the J gene TRBJ2-5; TRBD2 matches 15 bases. CDR1 and CDR2 from the germline V gene are MNHEY and SVGAGI. V was clipped by 4 bases and J by 5 bases; unmatched bases: 2. The CDR3 runs 15 residues. CDR3 nucleotide sequence: TGTGCCAGCAGTTTTGGACTAGCGGGGGGGGAGACCCAGTACTTC. It yields the protein CASSFGLAGGETQYF.

Only a few counts were recorded for this clonotype. The genes are TRBV5-1 and TRBJ2-2; TRBD1 matches 7 bases. Trimming cost V 5 bases and J 0 bases; bases outside gene matches: 4. Germline V gene lookup returns CDR1 SGHRS and CDR2 YFSETQ. The CDR3 consists of 15 residues. CDR3 sequence (DNA): TGCGCCAGCAGACAGCAGGGGGCGAACACCGGGGAGCTGTTTTTT. Its protein is CASRQQGANTGELFF.

This clonotype was counted at least ten times. The J gene is TRBJ2-5, the V gene TRBV6-2 or TRBV6-3; D is undetermined. Germline V CDR1 and CDR2: MNHEY, SVGEGT. V gave up 4 bases and J gave up 1 base, with 7 bases separating them. This CDR3 has 13 residues. The CDR3 DNA reads as TGTGCCAGCAGTTTCAGCTCCCAAGAGACCCAGTACTTC. This gives the protein CASSFSSQETQYF.

This clonotype was seen a handful of times. This chain connects TRBV3-1 to TRBJ1-1; D gene uncertain. This CDR3 contains 14 residues. The V gene's germline CDR1 is LGHDT and CDR2 YNNKEL (reference sequence). Trimming took off 6 bases at V and 3 bases at J, with 14 bases between the two ends. CDR3 DNA: TGTGCCAGCAGTCCTGGACTTCTGGACACTGAAGCTTTCTTT. Translating it yields CASSPGLLDTEAFF.

The table lists this clonotype with a few counts. This chain links TRBV13 with TRBJ2-5; TRBD2 matches at 8 bases. The CDR3 length is 14 residues. J gave up 6 bases and V 3 bases, and 6 bases lay outside the gene matches. Germline V gives CDR1 PRHDT, CDR2 FYEKMQ (reference sequence). The CDR3 region has the DNA TGTGCCAGCAGCTTCGGGGGGGCCGCAAAGACCCAGTACTTC. It yields the protein CASSFGGAAKTQYF.

This clonotype was recorded at least ten times. The rearrangement joins TRBV6-1 to TRBJ1-6, with D possibly matching TRBD1 (5 bases). The ends were cut back, 1 base at V and 8 bases at J, with 15 bases in the middle. Germline lookup yields CDR1 MNHNS and CDR2 SASEGT. CDR3 length: 16 residues. The CDR3 DNA is TGTGCCAGCAGTGAAGTTGGGGGAGAGTTTGATTCACCCCTCCACTTT. Its protein product is CASSEVGGEFDSPLHF.

This clonotype came up a few times. This sequence joins TRBV28 and TRBJ1-4; a weak D match, TRBD1 (6 bases). This CDR3 contains 13 residues. Germline-derived CDR1 and CDR2 are MDHEN and SYDVKM. V shed 3 bases and J shed 10 bases, with 12 bases lying between them. The CDR3 loop is CASSFGGAGKLFF. CDR3 nucleotide sequence: TGTGCCAGCAGTTTCGGGGGCGCGGGAAAACTGTTTTTT. The variable domain in full, completed from reference TRBV28 and TRBJ1-4, reads DVKVTQSSRYLVKRTGEKVFLECVQDMDHENMFWYRQDPGLGLRLIYFSYDVKMKEKGDIPEGYSVSREKKERFSLILESASTNQTSMYLCASSFGGAGKLFFGSGTQLSVL.